This entry lists 3 T cell receptor beta chains sequenced from one sample in a study of blood T cells in healthy people across ages. Alongside a J-beta primer mix, a sample-barcoded 5' primer served in a second PCR lasting roughly 6 to 11 cycles. TCRdb reanalysed the 5' RACE reads using MiXCR and keeps one entry per CDR3 protein. This sample carries under 2 million distinct CDR3 sequences, 34% of them seen once, and the ten largest clones take around 10%. The sequenced sample consisted of blood. The receptors stem from a woman aged 25 to 39 in good health.

Only a few counts were recorded for this clonotype. The chain recombines TRBV9 with TRBJ2-1; the match to TRBD1 covers 8 bases. With 3 bases clipped from V and 5 bases from J, the junction kept 13 bases outside the gene matches. Germline V gene data show CDR1 as SGDLS and CDR2 as YYNGEE. The CDR3 consists of 17 residues. The CDR3 DNA is TGTGCCAGCAGCGCACCCCCAAGGGACAGGTCGAACAATGAGCAGTTCTTC. This codes for CASSAPPRDRSNNEQFF.

This clonotype has only a few counts. This rearrangement joins TRBV6-6 to TRBJ2-7; D unresolved. Germline CDR1 MNHNY, CDR2 SVGAGI (reference sequence). V was shortened by 0 bases and J by 1 base, with 13 bases between the two germline ends. The CDR3 length is 16 residues. CDR3 sequence (DNA): TGTGCCAGCAGTTACTCGATGGCTGGTGGATCCTACGAGCAGTACTTC. Translation gives CASSYSMAGGSYEQYF.

The sample holds a few counts of this clonotype. Just one base apart from a much larger clone, this may be a read error. The V and J genes are TRBV11-2 and TRBJ2-5; D not certain. Per germline, CDR1 SGHAT and CDR2 FQNNGV. The CDR3 length is 13 residues. V lost 0 bases and J lost 5, with 7 bases in between. The CDR3 loop reads CASSLEGWETQYF. The CDR3 nucleotides are TGTGCCAGCAGCTTAGAAGGGTGGGAGACCCAGTACTTC.